These 13 T cell receptor beta chains share one sample of origin, sequenced in a study of the immune and genomic landscape of osteosarcoma. Sequencing was performed with immunoSEQ multiplex PCR; in TCRdb, only in-frame clones are kept and a portion is missing. The sample lists roughly 540 clones, 60% to 80% seen once, with about 22% in the top ten. The post-treatment osteosarcoma tumors were primary, local recurrence or metastasis specimens from poor-prognosis patients. Sequences were obtained from osteosarcoma tumor tissue from the lung. The receptors stem from a human donor with osteosarcoma.

The chain has TRBV5-5 and TRBJ1-2, with D unresolved. V lost 3 bases and J 7 bases, leaving 22 bases between the germline ends. Germline V CDR1 and CDR2: SGHKS, YYEKEE (reference sequence). The CDR3 runs 16 residues. CDR3 protein: CASSSTIGRPRGGYTF. Written as DNA, the CDR3 is TGTGCCAGCAGCTCGACCATTGGACGGCCCCGGGGTGGCTACACCTTC.

The V call is TRBV6-5, the J call TRBJ2-7; TRBD2 matches 9 bases. The germline V gene has CDR1 MNHEY and CDR2 SVGAGI. The CDR3 covers 12 residues. The junction had 3 bases not matched to a gene; V was cut back by 5 bases and J by 7 bases. CDR3 coding DNA: TGTGCCAGCAGTCTAGCGGGACGGGAGCAGTACTTC. As protein: CASSLAGREQYF.

V is TRBV29-1 and J is TRBJ1-3; D ambiguous. The germline V and J ends were trimmed by 4 bases and 0 bases, with 7 bases remaining between them. The CDR3 spans 13 residues. Germline CDR1 SQVTM, CDR2 ANQGSEA. The CDR3 loop is CSVVGSSGNTIYF. The CDR3, as DNA: TGCAGCGTTGTAGGGAGCTCTGGAAACACCATATATTTT.

The sample holds one count of this clone. The gene calls are TRBV7-9 and TRBJ2-3; D may be TRBD2 (6 bases). Germline CDR1 reads SEHNR; CDR2 reads FQNEAQ (reference sequence). There are 18 residues in the CDR3. The V and J ends lost 5 bases and 0 bases respectively, with 21 bases between them. The CDR3: CASSPSYRSGGSTDTQYF. CDR3 sequence (DNA): TGTGCCAGCAGCCCTAGTTACAGGTCTGGAGGGAGCACAGATACGCAGTATTTT.

This clone has a handful of counts. The chain links TRBV27 to TRBJ2-1; D possibly matches TRBD1 or TRBD2 (5 bases each). The CDR3 runs to 17 residues. Looked up from germline, CDR1 is MNHEY and CDR2 is SMNVEV (reference sequence). Between the trimmed V and J ends, which lost 5 bases and 5 bases, there was a span of 22 bases. The CDR3 nucleotides read TGTGCCAGCAGTCAGATACCCCCCAGGGAGAGGGACAATGAGCAGTTCTTC. Protein sequence: CASSQIPPRERDNEQFF.

J is TRBJ1-6 and V is TRBV6-5; maybe TRBD1 (5 bases). The V gene lost 0 bases and the J gene lost 10 bases, with 16 bases spanning the gap. The CDR3 covers 16 residues. Germline V gene sequence: CDR1 MNHEY, CDR2 SVGAGI. The CDR3 DNA reads TGTGCCAGCAGTTACTCGATGAGGGGAAGAGGATCACCCCTCCACTTT. It translates to CASSYSMRGRGSPLHF.

This chain's CDR3 is CAISEGGVNYEQYF. The DNA for the CDR3 is TGTGCCATCAGTGAGGGGGGGGTCAACTACGAGCAGTACTTC. The chain links TRBV10-3 to TRBJ2-7; 7 bases are a match to TRBD2. The CDR3 runs to 14 residues. The germline CDR1 and CDR2 sequences are ENHRY and SYGVKD. V trimming: 2 bases; J trimming: 3 bases; junction bases outside the gene matches: 4.

V usage is TRBV7-8 and J usage is TRBJ2-3, with 14 bases fitting TRBD2. The CDR3 sequence is 20 residues long. V shed 0 bases and J 0 bases; nucleotides not matched to a gene: 8. Germline lookup yields CDR1 SGHVS and CDR2 FQNEAQ. The CDR3 protein is CASSLAYWTSGGISTDTQYF. CDR3 bases: TGTGCCAGCAGCTTAGCGTATTGGACTAGCGGGGGGATAAGCACAGATACGCAGTATTTT.

V usage is TRBV6-5 and J usage is TRBJ1-2; D gene unclear. Trimming removed 7 bases from V and 8 bases from J, with 11 bases in between. Germline V CDR1 and CDR2: MNHEY, SVGAGI. This CDR3 has 11 residues. The CDR3 spells CASTDGVGYTF. CDR3 DNA: TGTGCCAGCACCGACGGTGTGGGCTACACCTTC.

This clone is a singleton in its sample. The chain employs TRBV27 and TRBJ2-7; 9 bases agree with TRBD1. Trimming took 6 bases from V and 7 from J; bases not matched to a gene: 7. The CDR3 runs 13 residues. The germline gives CDR1 MNHEY, CDR2 SMNVEV (reference sequence). Here the CDR3 DNA reads TGTGCCAGCAGATTGACAGGGGGAGGGGAGCAGTACTTC. Residues: CASRLTGGGEQYF.

V is TRBV5-1 and J is TRBJ2-5; a possible D gene is TRBD2 (5 bases). The CDR3 extends over 15 amino acids. Per germline, CDR1 SGHRS and CDR2 YFSETQ. V gave up 1 base and J gave up 5 bases, with 15 bases separating them. The CDR3 DNA follows: TGCGCCAGCAGCTTGAATCCAGCTGGCGGGGAGACCCAGTACTTC. Protein sequence: CASSLNPAGGETQYF.

By share, this clone ranks as hyperexpanded (1% or more). This chain uses TRBV2 with TRBJ1-2; 7 nucleotides align to TRBD1. Germline-derived CDR1 and CDR2 are SNHLY and FYNNEI. CDR3 length: 16 residues. The V gene end was trimmed by 5 bases and the J gene end by 3 bases; junction bases not matched to a gene: 12. DNA of the CDR3: TGTGCCAGCAGTCCTAAGGGAGGGGGCGCGGACTATGGCTACACCTTC. Residues: CASSPKGGGADYGYTF.

Points on this clone: One end of the junction does not line up with germline, which may come from a read error. The chain employs TRBV7-7 and TRBJ2-3, with 10 bases aligning to TRBD2. This CDR3 is built from 15 residues. CDR1 and CDR2 (germline): SSHAT, FNYEAQ (reference sequence). The CDR3 spells CASSPSGGAADTQYF. DNA for the CDR3: TGTGCTAGCAGCCCCAGCGGGGGGGCCGCAGATACGCAGTATTTT.